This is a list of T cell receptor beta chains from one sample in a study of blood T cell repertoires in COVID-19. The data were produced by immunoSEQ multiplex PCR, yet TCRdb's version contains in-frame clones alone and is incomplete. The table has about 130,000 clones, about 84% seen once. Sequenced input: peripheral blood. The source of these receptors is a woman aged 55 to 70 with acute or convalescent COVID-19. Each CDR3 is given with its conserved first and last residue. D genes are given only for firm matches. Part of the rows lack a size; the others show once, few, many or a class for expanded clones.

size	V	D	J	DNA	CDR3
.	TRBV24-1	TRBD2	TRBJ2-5	TGTGCCACCAGTGAGACGACTAGCGGGGGAGAGACCCAGTACTTC	CATSETTSGGETQYF
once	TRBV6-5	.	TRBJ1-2	TGTGCCAGCAGTACGGGGGGTGGCTACACCTTC	CASSTGGGYTF
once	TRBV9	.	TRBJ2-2	TGTGCCAGCAGCGTACGGAGGAACACCGGGGAGCTGTTTTTT	CASSVRRNTGELFF
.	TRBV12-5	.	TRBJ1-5	TGTGCTAGTGGTTTGGGAGAAAACAATCAGCCCCAGCATTTT	CASGLGENNQPQHF
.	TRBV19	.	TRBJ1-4	TGTGCCAGTAGTTCGGGGAACGGGAGACTGTTTTTT	CASSSGNGRLFF
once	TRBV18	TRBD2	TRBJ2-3	TGTGCCAGCTCACTTGCTAGCGGGGCAACAGATACGCAGTATTTT	CASSLASGATDTQYF
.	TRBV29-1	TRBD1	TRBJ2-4	TGCAGCGCCCGGGGGGACAGGGTGTACTTC	CSARGDRVYF
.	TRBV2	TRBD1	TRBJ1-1	TGTGCCAGCAGTGAACGTTTGGACAGGTCCACTGAAGCTTTCTTT	CASSERLDRSTEAFF
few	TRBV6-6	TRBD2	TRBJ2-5	TGTGCCAGCAGACCGAGACTAGCGGGGGCCCAAGAGACCCAGTACTTC	CASRPRLAGAQETQYF
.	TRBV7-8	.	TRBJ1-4	TGTGCCAGCAGCGACCAGACAGGCTGGAATGAAAAACTGTTTTTT	CASSDQTGWNEKLFF
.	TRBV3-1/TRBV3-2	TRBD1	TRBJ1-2	TGTGCCAGCAGCCTTCGGGACAGGGGAGTTGGCTACACCTTC	CASSLRDRGVGYTF
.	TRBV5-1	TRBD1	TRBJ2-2	TGCGCCAGCAGTGCAGGGACAGGGATGACCGGGGAGCTGTTTTTT	CASSAGTGMTGELFF
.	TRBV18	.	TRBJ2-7	TGTGCCAGCTCACCACAACGGGGTCCCTCCTACGAGCAGTACTTC	CASSPQRGPSYEQYF
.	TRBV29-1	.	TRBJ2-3	TGCAGCCCTACTCGTATTGTAGCAGTGAATTTT	CSPTRIVAVNF
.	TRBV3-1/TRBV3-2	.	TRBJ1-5	TGTGCCAGCAGCCAAGACCTCAGGGCAGGTCAGCCCCAGCATTTT	CASSQDLRAGQPQHF
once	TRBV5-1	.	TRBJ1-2	TGCGCCAGCAGCCCCTTTGCGGGGACTAACTATGGCTACACCTTC	CASSPFAGTNYGYTF
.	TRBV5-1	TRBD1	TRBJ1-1	TGCGCCAGCAGCTTGGGGCAGGGGGGCAGTGAAGCTTTCTTT	CASSLGQGGSEAFF
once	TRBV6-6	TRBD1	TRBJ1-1	TGTGCCAGCAATAGACAGGGTCTGAACACTGAAGCTTTCTTT	CASNRQGLNTEAFF
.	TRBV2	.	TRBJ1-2	TGTGCCAGCACGGCGCTTGAGGGTGGCTACACCTTC	CASTALEGGYTF
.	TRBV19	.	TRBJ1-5	TGTGCCAGTACCTCGGTGAGGGATCAGCCCCAGCATTTT	CASTSVRDQPQHF
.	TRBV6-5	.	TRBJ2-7	TGTGCCAGCGGGAGACGCGAGCAGTACTTC	CASGRREQYF
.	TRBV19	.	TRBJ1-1	TGTGCCAGCAGTGCACGCGAAGCAACTGAAGCTTTCTTT	CASSAREATEAFF
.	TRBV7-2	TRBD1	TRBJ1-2	TGTGCCAGCAGTACGACAGGGTCCTTAGGGGGCTACACCTTC	CASSTTGSLGGYTF
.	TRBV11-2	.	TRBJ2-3	TGTGCCAGCAGCTTAGCCGGGGTTTCTTTTCGCACAGATACGCAGTATTTT	CASSLAGVSFRTDTQYF
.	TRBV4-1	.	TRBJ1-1	TGCGCCAGCAGCCAAAAACAAATGAACACTGAAGCTTTCTTT	CASSQKQMNTEAFF
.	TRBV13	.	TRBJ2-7	TGTGCCAGCAGCTTCTACAGGGACGAGCAGTACTTC	CASSFYRDEQYF
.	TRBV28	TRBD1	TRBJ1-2	TGTGCCAGCTGGACAGGGGGCGCAAACTATGGCTACACCTTC	CASWTGGANYGYTF
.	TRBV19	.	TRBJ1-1	TGTGCCAGTACAGAGAACACTGAAGCTTTCTTT	CASTENTEAFF
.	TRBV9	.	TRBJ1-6	TGTGCCAGCAGCGGCCGGGACTATAATTCACCCCTCCACTTT	CASSGRDYNSPLHF
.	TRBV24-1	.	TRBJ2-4	TGTGCCACCAAACCGGGGAGGCTAGCCAAAAACATTCAGTACTTC	CATKPGRLAKNIQYF
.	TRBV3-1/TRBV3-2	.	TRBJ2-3	TGTGCCAGCAGCCAAGATCCGGGGGGCACAGATACGCAGTATTTT	CASSQDPGGTDTQYF
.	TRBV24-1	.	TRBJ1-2	TGTGCCACCAGTGATTATACAGCTAACTATGGCTACACCTTC	CATSDYTANYGYTF
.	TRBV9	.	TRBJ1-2	TGTGCCAGCAGCACCGAAAGGCAGGCTGGCTACACCTTC	CASSTERQAGYTF